This is a list of T cell receptor beta chains from one sample in a study of blood T cell repertoires in COVID-19. The assay was immunoSEQ multiplex PCR, and TCRdb's table has in-frame clones only and misses some. This table holds about 400,000 clones, approximately 86% found once. Material: PBMCs or T cells enriched from blood (not recorded which). All receptors derive from a woman between 40 and 55 years old with acute COVID-19. CDR3s include the opening cysteine and the closing phenylalanine or tryptophan. The order of the fields is V gene, clone size, D gene, J gene, CDR3 DNA, CDR3 protein. D genes are given only for firm matches. Clone size is not always given. Where it is, it says once, few, many or a class for expanded clones.

v_call: TRBV2
clone_size: .
d_call: TRBD1
j_call: TRBJ1-1
cdr3_nt: TGTGCCAGCAGTGAAACAGGGGGCGCGGGAACTGAAGCTTTCTTT
cdr3_aa: CASSETGGAGTEAFF

v_call: TRBV2
clone_size: .
d_call: .
j_call: TRBJ1-1
cdr3_nt: TGTGCCAGCAGTGTTTATATGAACACTGAAGCTTTCTTT
cdr3_aa: CASSVYMNTEAFF

v_call: TRBV18
clone_size: .
d_call: .
j_call: TRBJ1-1
cdr3_nt: TGTGCCAGCTCAGCCCTGCCTCAGGGGAACACTGAAGCTTTCTTT
cdr3_aa: CASSALPQGNTEAFF

v_call: TRBV7-8
clone_size: .
d_call: .
j_call: TRBJ1-3
cdr3_nt: TGTGCCAGCAGCTTAGGGGGAGGAGGAAACACCATATATTTT
cdr3_aa: CASSLGGGGNTIYF

v_call: TRBV9
clone_size: .
d_call: TRBD1
j_call: TRBJ1-2
cdr3_nt: TGTGCCAGCAGCGGAACGCAGGGGGCTCGCAACTATGGCTACACCTTC
cdr3_aa: CASSGTQGARNYGYTF

v_call: TRBV7-9
clone_size: once
d_call: .
j_call: TRBJ2-3
cdr3_nt: TGTGCCAGCAGCCAAGACAGCGCAGATACGCAGTATTTT
cdr3_aa: CASSQDSADTQYF

v_call: TRBV5-1
clone_size: .
d_call: .
j_call: TRBJ1-4
cdr3_nt: TGCGCCAGCAGCCAACAGGCCGCAGCTAATGAAAAACTGTTTTTT
cdr3_aa: CASSQQAAANEKLFF

v_call: TRBV5-1
clone_size: .
d_call: .
j_call: TRBJ1-1
cdr3_nt: TGCGCCAGCAGCTTGGTAGCGGGGGCAGCTACAGAAGCTTTCTTT
cdr3_aa: CASSLVAGAATEAFF

v_call: TRBV2
clone_size: .
d_call: .
j_call: TRBJ1-5
cdr3_nt: TGTGCCAGCAGCGTATACCAGGGCCTCAATCAGCCCCAGCATTTT
cdr3_aa: CASSVYQGLNQPQHF

v_call: TRBV29-1
clone_size: .
d_call: .
j_call: TRBJ1-1
cdr3_nt: TGCAGCGTTGAAAGGGGCGGTACTGAAGCTTTCTTT
cdr3_aa: CSVERGGTEAFF

v_call: TRBV3-1/TRBV3-2
clone_size: .
d_call: .
j_call: TRBJ1-1
cdr3_nt: TGTGCCAGCAGCCAGTGGGGGGGTGAAGCTTTCTTT
cdr3_aa: CASSQWGGEAFF

v_call: TRBV19
clone_size: .
d_call: TRBD1
j_call: TRBJ1-2
cdr3_nt: TGTGCCAGTATCCCCAGGGGGCTGAGGGACTATGGCTACACCTTC
cdr3_aa: CASIPRGLRDYGYTF

v_call: TRBV19
clone_size: .
d_call: TRBD1
j_call: TRBJ1-5
cdr3_nt: TGTGCCAGTAGTTTGACAGGGCCCCGTCTGGGCAATCAGCCCCAGCATTTT
cdr3_aa: CASSLTGPRLGNQPQHF

v_call: TRBV5-1
clone_size: .
d_call: .
j_call: TRBJ2-7
cdr3_nt: TGCGCCAGCAGCTTGGGAGGGAGGTACGAGCAGTACTTC
cdr3_aa: CASSLGGRYEQYF

v_call: TRBV4-1
clone_size: .
d_call: .
j_call: TRBJ1-6
cdr3_nt: TGCGCCAGCAGCCACGGACAGAGTAATTCACCCCTCCACTTT
cdr3_aa: CASSHGQSNSPLHF

v_call: TRBV29-1
clone_size: few
d_call: .
j_call: TRBJ1-1
cdr3_nt: TGCAGCGTGGGCGAGCGAACTATCACTGAAGCTTTCTTT
cdr3_aa: CSVGERTITEAFF

v_call: TRBV25-1
clone_size: .
d_call: .
j_call: TRBJ1-2
cdr3_nt: TGTGCCAGCAGTGATGAGGGTTGGTCCCCCCACTTC
cdr3_aa: CASSDEGWSPHF

v_call: TRBV7-8
clone_size: .
d_call: .
j_call: TRBJ1-2
cdr3_nt: TGTGCCAGCAGCTTGCAACCCAGGGACACCTTACCGTATGGCTACACCTTC
cdr3_aa: CASSLQPRDTLPYGYTF

v_call: TRBV29-1
clone_size: .
d_call: TRBD1
j_call: TRBJ2-5
cdr3_nt: TGCAGCGTTTCTTCGGGACAGGGTACTGAGACCCAGTACTTC
cdr3_aa: CSVSSGQGTETQYF

v_call: TRBV12-5
clone_size: .
d_call: .
j_call: TRBJ1-4
cdr3_nt: TGTGCTAGTGGTCCACCTTTCTCGGACAGAGGAAATGAAAAACTGTTTTTT
cdr3_aa: CASGPPFSDRGNEKLFF

v_call: TRBV7-9
clone_size: .
d_call: TRBD2
j_call: TRBJ2-3
cdr3_nt: TGTGCCAGCTCAACTAGCGGGGGGAGGGCAGATACGCAGTATTTT
cdr3_aa: CASSTSGGRADTQYF

v_call: TRBV5-8
clone_size: few
d_call: .
j_call: TRBJ1-5
cdr3_nt: TGTGCCAGCAGCTTGGACAGGGTTACCAATCAGCCCCAGCATTTT
cdr3_aa: CASSLDRVTNQPQHF

v_call: TRBV12-3/TRBV12-4
clone_size: .
d_call: .
j_call: TRBJ1-5
cdr3_nt: TGTGCCAGCAGTCAGGCAGGGAATCAGCCCCAGCATTTT
cdr3_aa: CASSQAGNQPQHF